These 15 T cell receptor beta chains were all obtained from the same sample, sequenced in a study of blood T cell repertoires in COVID-19. Generated by immunoSEQ multiplex PCR, the TCRdb table keeps only in-frame clones and is missing some. The sample has approximately 77,000 clones, roughly 80% seen once. The sample taken for sequencing was peripheral blood. The receptors were sampled from a woman aged 55-69 years with acute or convalescent COVID-19.

This clone was detected once. The V and J genes are TRBV19 and TRBJ2-5, with 14 bases identical to TRBD2. V lost 4 bases, J lost 2 bases, and 6 bases stayed unmatched. The V gene's germline CDR1 is LNHDA and CDR2 SQIVND (reference sequence). CDR3 length: 17 residues. CDR3 coding DNA: TGTGCCAGTAGTAGGGGACTAGCGGGAGACGGTCAAGAGACCCAGTACTTC. Translated, it gives CASSRGLAGDGQETQYF.

About this clone: The junction differs from germline at one of its ends, possibly a read error. The chain carries TRBV4-1 and TRBJ1-2, with 7 bases aligning to TRBD1. CDR3 length: 15 residues. Germline V gives CDR1 MGHRA, CDR2 YSYEKL. The CDR3 region is CAGSQERDRVYGYTF. As DNA, the CDR3 is TGCGCCGGCAGCCAAGAGCGTGACAGGGTTTATGGCTACACCTTC.

This chain uses TRBV19 with TRBJ1-2; no definite D call. CDR1 is LNHDA, CDR2 SQIVND, per germline (reference sequence). The V end was cut by 3 bases, the J end by 1 base, with 9 bases between. The CDR3 covers 14 residues. The CDR3 reads CASSINADNYGYTF. In DNA form, the CDR3 reads TGTGCCAGTAGTATCAACGCAGATAACTATGGCTACACCTTC.

This chain joins TRBV6-5 and TRBJ2-3; 10 nucleotides match TRBD1. The length of the CDR3 is 13 residues. Germline assignment: CDR1 MNHEY and CDR2 SVGAGI. V was pared by 10 bases and J by 8 bases, with 9 bases of the junction left unmatched. The CDR3 nucleotides are TGTGCCACCGAAGGGGACAGGGGTGGTACGCAGTATTTT. Encoded protein: CATEGDRGGTQYF.

The sample holds one count of this clone. V usage is TRBV6-5 and J usage is TRBJ2-2, with D possibly TRBD2 on 6 matching bases. CDR1 is MNHEY, CDR2 SVGAGI, per germline. CDR3 size: 15 residues. The ends were cut back, 5 bases at V and 1 base at J, with 11 bases in the middle. DNA of the CDR3: TGTGCCAGCAGTCGGGGACTTTTGAACACCGGGGAGCTGTTTTTT. Residues: CASSRGLLNTGELFF.

This chain connects TRBV19 to TRBJ1-1; maybe TRBD1 (5 bases). There are 11 residues in the CDR3. The V end was cut by 6 bases, the J end by 6 bases, with 8 bases between. Germline lookup yields CDR1 LNHDA and CDR2 SQIVND (reference sequence). CDR3 bases: TGTGCCAGTAGGACAGTAGCTGAAGCTTTCTTT. Translation gives CASRTVAEAFF.

This chain uses TRBV5-4 with TRBJ2-5; TRBD1 agrees at 7 bases. Germline trimming cut 0 bases from V and 5 bases from J; bases unmatched to any gene: 4. Germline CDR1 reads SGHNT; CDR2 reads YYREEE (reference sequence). The CDR3 length is 14 residues. CDR3 coding DNA: TGTGCCAGCAGCTTGGATCCAGGGGGTGAGACCCAGTACTTC. It is translated as CASSLDPGGETQYF. Using reference TRBV5-4 and TRBJ2-5 for the parts outside the CDR3, the full variable domain is ETGVTQSPTHLIKTRGQQVTLRCSSQSGHNTVSWYQQALGQGPQFIFQYYREEENGRGNFPPRFSGLQFPNYSSELNVNALELDDSALYLCASSLDPGGETQYFGPGTRLLVL.

V and J are TRBV3-1 (or the pseudogene TRBV3-2) and TRBJ1-1; unclear D gene. The CDR3 spans 14 residues. Trimming shortened V by 0 bases and J by 5 bases, and 10 bases separated the two germline ends. Looked up from germline, CDR1 is LGHDT and CDR2 is YNNKEL (reference sequence). The CDR3 protein is CASSQESRGTEAFF. The CDR3 nucleotides are TGTGCCAGCAGCCAAGAGAGTAGAGGGACTGAAGCTTTCTTT.

This clone was observed a handful of times. The chain carries TRBV19 and TRBJ1-1; 8 positions match TRBD1. In germline, CDR1 is LNHDA, CDR2 SQIVND (reference sequence). The CDR3 contains 12 residues. Trimming at V came to 7 bases and at J to 8 bases, leaving 6 bases not matched to a gene. The DNA of the CDR3 is TGTGCCAGTAAACCCGGACAGGGCGAAGCTTTCTTT. Its protein is CASKPGQGEAFF.

V gene TRBV24-1 combines with J gene TRBJ2-1; 7 nucleotides agree with TRBD2. CDR1 and CDR2 from the germline V gene are KGHDR and SFDVKD. The CDR3 has 18 residues. V trimming: 1 base; J trimming: 7 bases; junction bases outside the gene matches: 15. The CDR3 loop is CATSDLSSAGGLMNEQFF. CDR3 nucleotide sequence: TGTGCCACCAGTGATTTAAGTTCCGCCGGGGGGTTGATGAATGAGCAGTTCTTC.

The chain recombines TRBV10-3 with TRBJ1-1; D may be TRBD1 (6 bases). CDR3 length equals 13 residues. Deletions cut 6 bases from V and 1 base from J, with 9 bases between. Germline lookup yields CDR1 ENHRY and CDR2 SYGVKD. The CDR3 here is CAIRTTGNTEAFF. For the CDR3, the DNA is TGTGCCATCAGGACGACAGGGAACACTGAAGCTTTCTTT.

The chain links TRBV18 to TRBJ1-1, with 9 bases identical to TRBD1. There are 15 residues in the CDR3. Losses at the gene ends were 3 bases for V and 4 bases for J; bases not matched to a gene: 6. Looked up from germline, CDR1 is KGHSH and CDR2 is LQKENI. DNA for the CDR3: TGTGCCAGCTCACCGGAACAGGGGGCTGGCACTGAAGCTTTCTTT. Protein product: CASSPEQGAGTEAFF.

The CDR3 sequence is CATSHRVGRNTEAFF. CDR3 nucleotides: TGTGCCACCAGCCACAGGGTTGGGCGGAACACTGAAGCTTTCTTT. The V call is TRBV15, the J call TRBJ1-1, with D possibly TRBD1 on 6 matching bases. The CDR3 runs 15 residues. Between the trimmed V and J ends, which lost 5 bases and 1 base, there was a span of 14 bases. CDR1 is LNHNV and CDR2 is YYDKDF in the germline V gene (reference sequence).

The chain combines TRBV24-1 with TRBJ1-5; possibly TRBD1 for D (5 bases). CDR3 length: 13 amino acids. Trimming cost V 6 bases and J 4 bases, with 9 bases left between them. The germline gives CDR1 KGHDR, CDR2 SFDVKD. The CDR3 sequence: CATSRQLNQPQHF. CDR3 coding DNA: TGTGCCACCAGTAGACAGCTGAATCAGCCCCAGCATTTT.

The chain links TRBV7-9 to TRBJ1-5; D may be TRBD1 (6 bases). Germline lookup yields CDR1 SEHNR and CDR2 FQNEAQ (reference sequence). Trimming cost V 5 bases and J 7 bases, with 21 bases left between them. This CDR3 spans 16 amino acids. CDR3 sequence (DNA): TGTGCCAGCAGCCTCGTAGTGGGGGCGAATAAGCAGCCCCAGCATTTT. This gives the protein CASSLVVGANKQPQHF.